Following are 28 T cell receptor beta chains from one sample sequenced in a study of T cells in Graves' hyperthyroidism and ophthalmopathy. The source material, RNA transcripts, was used to amplify TCR beta CDR3 regions. Initially, a first-round RT-PCR of the TCR CDR3 employed the HTBI primer set. Using its own MiXCR run on the multiplex PCR reads, TCRdb lists one record per CDR3 protein. The sample contains about 410,000 distinct CDR3 sequences, roughly 15% of which appear only once. The specimen was blood. These receptors all come from a woman in her 30s with Graves' ophthalmopathy.

The CDR3 protein is CASSLSRALQTGELFF. CDR3 sequence (DNA): TGTGCCAGCAGTTTATCTAGGGCCCTACAAACCGGGGAGCTGTTTTTT. The gene calls are TRBV27 and TRBJ2-2, with unresolved D. The CDR3 contains 16 residues. V gave up 0 bases and J gave up 5 bases, with 13 bases separating them. CDR1 is MNHEY and CDR2 is SMNVEV in the germline V gene (reference sequence).

Many counts were recorded for this clonotype. The chain has TRBV2 and TRBJ2-2; 7 nucleotides align to TRBD1. Per germline, CDR1 SNHLY and CDR2 FYNNEI. The V segment lost 3 bases and the J segment 5 bases; nucleotides outside the gene matches: 9. This CDR3 region has 16 residues. The CDR3 here is CASSEVGGAWTGELFF. CDR3 sequence (DNA): TGTGCCAGCAGTGAGGTAGGGGGCGCATGGACCGGGGAGCTGTTTTTT.

Note on this clonotype: This may arise from a read error, as a much more abundant clone is one base away. The conserved closing phenylalanine or tryptophan is absent in this CDR3, likely reflecting a read error. The chain joins TRBV2 to TRBJ1-2; D is uncertain. In germline, CDR1 is SNHLY, CDR2 FYNNEI. CDR3 length: 10 residues. Trimming shortened V by 10 bases and J by 4 bases, and 7 bases separated the two germline ends. This CDR3 is CAIRTYGYTL. In DNA form, the CDR3 reads TGTGCCATTAGGACCTATGGCTACACCCTC.

The table lists this clonotype with many counts. This chain links TRBV28 with TRBJ2-7; TRBD2 is a possible D gene (6 bases). V lost 2 bases, J lost 2 bases, and 10 bases lay in between. From germline, CDR1 is MDHEN and CDR2 SYDVKM. This CDR3 has 14 residues. DNA of the CDR3: TGTGCCAGCAGTTTAACGGGGGAGACCTACGAGCAGTACTTC. Amino acid sequence: CASSLTGETYEQYF. The variable domain in full, completed from reference TRBV28 and TRBJ2-7, reads DVKVTQSSRYLVKRTGEKVFLECVQDMDHENMFWYRQDPGLGLRLIYFSYDVKMKEKGDIPEGYSVSREKKERFSLILESASTNQTSMYLCASSLTGETYEQYFGPGTRLTVT.

This clonotype was picked up a small number of times. V is TRBV6-2 or TRBV6-3 and J is TRBJ1-4, with a weak D call TRBD1 (6 bases). Germline-derived CDR1 and CDR2 are MNHEY and SVGEGT. The V end was cut by 2 bases, the J end by 7 bases, with 11 bases between. The CDR3 extends over 14 amino acids. CDR3 sequence: CASSYRGGGEKLFF. The CDR3 DNA reads TGTGCCAGCAGTTACCGTGGGGGCGGTGAAAAACTGTTTTTT.

This clonotype was observed many times. The chain recombines TRBV20-1 with TRBJ2-1; 11 positions match TRBD2. Germline loops: CDR1 DFQATT, CDR2 SNEGSKA (reference sequence). The CDR3 covers 15 residues. Trimming cost V 0 bases and J 10 bases; bases outside gene matches: 8. The CDR3: CSARDPGLAENEQFF. The CDR3, as DNA: TGCAGTGCTAGAGATCCGGGACTAGCGGAGAACGAGCAGTTCTTC.

The table lists this clonotype with many counts. V usage is TRBV12-3 or TRBV12-4 and J usage is TRBJ2-5; TRBD1 or TRBD2 may be the D gene (5 bases each). V was trimmed by 5 bases and J by 1 base, leaving 14 bases between them. The length of the CDR3 is 15 residues. The CDR3 here is CASSQSRDGQETQYF. The CDR3 coding sequence is TGTGCCAGCAGTCAGAGCCGGGACGGCCAAGAGACCCAGTACTTC.

This clonotype has at least ten counts. The V and J genes are TRBV6-1 and TRBJ2-7; 9 bases agree with TRBD2. The CDR3 spans 16 residues. Trimming cost V 3 bases and J 6 bases; bases outside gene matches: 12. Germline V lookup: CDR1 MNHNS, CDR2 SASEGT. CDR3 in amino acids: CASSEFGGGALAEQYF. In DNA, the CDR3 is TGTGCCAGCAGTGAGTTTGGCGGGGGGGCTCTTGCCGAGCAGTACTTC.

The V and J genes are TRBV7-6 and TRBJ1-4, with D perhaps TRBD1 (6 bases). CDR1 is SGHVS and CDR2 is FNYEAQ in the germline V gene. The CDR3 has 14 amino acids. Trimming shortened V by 5 bases and J by 8 bases, and 15 bases separated the two germline ends. DNA of the CDR3: TGTGCCAGCAGCAAGGGACATGGGGGGGAAAAACTGTTTTTT. Residues: CASSKGHGGEKLFF. Based on the CDR3 plus reference TRBV7-6 and TRBJ1-4, the full variable domain is GAGVSQSPRYKVTKRGQDVALRCDPISGHVSLYWYRQALGQGPEFLTYFNYEAQQDKSGLPNDRFSAERPEGSISTLTIQRTEQRDSAMYRCASSKGHGGEKLFFGSGTQLSVL.

This clonotype was counted at least ten times. The genes are TRBV5-1 and TRBJ2-7; D ambiguous. Germline V gene data show CDR1 as SGHRS and CDR2 as YFSETQ. The V end lost 2 bases, the J end lost 6 bases, and 9 bases lay between the germline ends. CDR3 length: 12 residues. The CDR3 region has the DNA TGCGCCAGCAGCTTTACGAGCCGCGAGCAGTACTTC. It yields the protein CASSFTSREQYF.

This clonotype has at least ten counts. The V call is TRBV12-3 or TRBV12-4, the J call TRBJ1-2; 12 bases are a match to TRBD1. The CDR3 covers 17 residues. The J segment lost 3 bases and the V segment lost 5 bases, leaving 10 bases of the junction unmatched. The CDR3 protein is CASSRWDRGLLDYGYTF. The CDR3 coding sequence is TGTGCCAGCAGTCGGTGGGACAGGGGGCTCCTAGACTATGGCTACACCTTC.

This clonotype was observed many times. The CDR3 sequence is CASSEALGGPNQPQHF. The CDR3 nucleotides read TGTGCCAGCAGTGAAGCGCTTGGGGGTCCGAATCAGCCCCAGCATTTT. This chain connects TRBV2 to TRBJ1-5; perhaps TRBD1 as D (5 bases). Germline V gene data show CDR1 as SNHLY and CDR2 as FYNNEI. The V end lost 0 bases, the J end lost 4 bases, and 13 bases lay between the germline ends. The CDR3 runs to 16 residues.

This clonotype was observed many times. The chain carries TRBV20-1 and TRBJ1-2; D gene unclear. CDR3 length: 13 amino acids. The V gene lost 7 bases and the J gene lost 1 base, with 13 bases spanning the gap. In germline, CDR1 is DFQATT, CDR2 SNEGSKA (reference sequence). CDR3 DNA: TGCAGTGGGCGGGGTCCACTTAACTATGGCTACACCTTC. Protein product: CSGRGPLNYGYTF.

The rearrangement joins TRBV24-1 to TRBJ2-2, with D perhaps matching TRBD1 (6 bases). The CDR3 runs 13 residues. Germline-derived CDR1 and CDR2 are KGHDR and SFDVKD. The V end lost 7 bases, the J end lost 6 bases, and 11 bases lay between the germline ends. CDR3 DNA sequence: TGTGCCACCAGAAGGGGGTGGGCCGGGGAGCTGTTTTTT. Translating gives CATRRGWAGELFF.

Many counts were recorded for this clonotype. The chain uses TRBV12-3 or TRBV12-4 and TRBJ2-7; the D is unclear. CDR3 length equals 16 residues. V gave up 6 bases and J gave up 2 bases, with 20 bases separating them. The CDR3 coding sequence is TGTGCCAGCAGGCCCACTGCCTCCAAAAACCCCTACGAGCAGTACTTC. It yields the protein CASRPTASKNPYEQYF.

V is TRBV6-1 and J is TRBJ1-6, with D unclear. Germline CDR1 is MNHNS and CDR2 is SASEGT. V shed 3 bases and J shed 4 bases, with 4 bases lying between them. The CDR3 loop spans 13 amino acids. CDR3 in DNA: TGTGCCAGCAGTGACCGATATAATTCACCCCTCCACTTT. This codes for CASSDRYNSPLHF.

About this clonotype itself: A much larger clone sits a single nucleotide away, making a read error possible. V and J are TRBV7-2 and TRBJ1-4; D might be TRBD1 (5 bases). This CDR3 has 16 amino acids. The V gene's germline CDR1 is SGHTA and CDR2 FQGNSA. The CDR3 nucleotides read TGTGCCAGCAGCCCCCGACAGCGAACAACTAGTGAAAAACTGTTTTTT. It codes for CASSPRQRTTSEKLFF.

This clonotype was counted ten times or more. The CDR3 DNA is TGTGCCAGCAGCCCAGGGTTAAGCTCCTACAATGAGCAGTTCTTC. It translates to CASSPGLSSYNEQFF. The rearrangement uses TRBV6-1 and TRBJ2-1, with D tentatively TRBD1 (5 bases). The V gene's germline CDR1 is MNHNS and CDR2 SASEGT. V was shortened by 6 bases and J by 0 bases, with 12 bases between the two germline ends. This CDR3 spans 15 amino acids.

This clonotype was observed many times. This chain connects TRBV9 to TRBJ1-2; no clear D gene. Trimming left V 4 bases short and J 8 bases short, with 18 bases between. The CDR3 has 14 residues. The V gene's germline CDR1 is SGDLS and CDR2 YYNGEE. The CDR3 sequence: CASSPFSRTRGYTF. CDR3 coding DNA: TGTGCCAGCAGCCCCTTTAGTCGAACGAGAGGCTACACCTTC.

This clonotype was counted ten times or more. The V call is TRBV20-1, the J call TRBJ1-1; D remains ambiguous. The V gene lost 3 bases and the J gene lost 0 bases, with 14 bases spanning the gap. CDR3 length: 15 amino acids. Germline CDR1 DFQATT, CDR2 SNEGSKA (reference sequence). The CDR3 loop is CSARENLNMNTEAFF. CDR3 in DNA: TGCAGTGCTAGGGAAAACTTGAACATGAACACTGAAGCTTTCTTT.

This clonotype was recorded at least ten times. CDR3 coding DNA: TGTGCCAGCAGCGTAGCTGGGGGGGGAAGCCCCAATGAGCAGTTCTTC. Residues: CASSVAGGGSPNEQFF. The chain employs TRBV9 and TRBJ2-1, with 7 bases lining up with TRBD2. J gave up 6 bases and V 0 bases, and 9 bases lay outside the gene matches. Germline V gives CDR1 SGDLS, CDR2 YYNGEE. The CDR3 sequence is 16 residues long.

This clonotype was detected many times. This chain links TRBV20-1 with TRBJ1-2; D perhaps matches TRBD1 (5 bases). Per germline, CDR1 DFQATT and CDR2 SNEGSKA (reference sequence). CDR3 length: 12 amino acids. V gave up 3 bases and J gave up 8 bases, with 13 bases separating them. The CDR3 DNA sequence: TGCAGTGCTAGGGGCCCAGGGCCGGGCTACACCTTC. Its protein product is CSARGPGPGYTF.

The sample holds many counts of this clonotype. The chain joins TRBV11-2 to TRBJ2-5; TRBD2 aligns across 8 bases. CDR3 length equals 16 residues. With V trimmed by 5 bases and J by 5 bases, 13 bases remained unmatched. Germline values: CDR1 SGHAT, CDR2 FQNNGV. CDR3 in amino acids: CASSQNRGGFGETQYF. The CDR3 bases are TGTGCCAGCAGCCAAAATCGGGGGGGCTTCGGGGAGACCCAGTACTTC.

This clonotype was counted ten times or more. This sequence joins TRBV20-1 and TRBJ1-2; D may be TRBD1 (5 bases). Germline V gives CDR1 DFQATT, CDR2 SNEGSKA (reference sequence). This CDR3 contains 14 residues. The germline V and J ends were trimmed by 1 base and 10 bases, with 19 bases remaining between them. In nucleotides, the CDR3 is TGCAGTGCTAGAGTTGGAATGGGGCGATCCGACTACACCTTC. This encodes CSARVGMGRSDYTF.

V and J are TRBV4-1 and TRBJ2-1; 13 nucleotides agree with TRBD2. The CDR3 covers 16 residues. V shed 1 base, J shed 6 bases, and the junction held 3 bases outside the gene matches. The V gene's germline CDR1 is MGHRA and CDR2 YSYEKL. The CDR3 is CASSQVGLAGTNEQFF. The CDR3 DNA is TGCGCCAGCAGCCAAGTGGGACTAGCGGGGACCAATGAGCAGTTCTTC.

In its sample, this clonotype was seen a few times. The chain links TRBV4-1 to TRBJ2-7, with 9 bases fitting TRBD1. This CDR3 contains 21 residues. The ends lost 1 base at V and 2 bases at J; junction bases unmatched: 21. Germline assignment: CDR1 MGHRA and CDR2 YSYEKL. CDR3 sequence reads: CASSQVPFPGRDRAGAYEQYF. CDR3 coding DNA: TGCGCCAGCAGCCAAGTTCCCTTCCCCGGAAGGGACAGGGCGGGGGCCTACGAGCAGTACTTC.

This clonotype was detected only once. This chain links TRBV2 with TRBJ1-2; D gene uncertain. Trimming took off 3 bases at V and 8 bases at J, with 13 bases between the two ends. Germline V gene lookup returns CDR1 SNHLY and CDR2 FYNNEI. The CDR3 extends over 13 amino acids. The CDR3 bases are TGTGCCAGCAGTGACACAGTCGTGGAAGGCTACACCTTC. Translated, it gives CASSDTVVEGYTF.

This clonotype was seen only a few times. The chain combines TRBV15 with TRBJ1-5, with a tentative D call TRBD1 (5 bases). V lost 0 bases and J lost 5, with 14 bases in between. Germline V gene sequence: CDR1 LNHNV, CDR2 YYDKDF (reference sequence). The CDR3 has 16 amino acids. CDR3 region: CATSRDPVGGDQPQHF. The DNA of the CDR3 is TGTGCCACCAGCAGAGATCCCGTCGGGGGGGATCAGCCCCAGCATTTT.